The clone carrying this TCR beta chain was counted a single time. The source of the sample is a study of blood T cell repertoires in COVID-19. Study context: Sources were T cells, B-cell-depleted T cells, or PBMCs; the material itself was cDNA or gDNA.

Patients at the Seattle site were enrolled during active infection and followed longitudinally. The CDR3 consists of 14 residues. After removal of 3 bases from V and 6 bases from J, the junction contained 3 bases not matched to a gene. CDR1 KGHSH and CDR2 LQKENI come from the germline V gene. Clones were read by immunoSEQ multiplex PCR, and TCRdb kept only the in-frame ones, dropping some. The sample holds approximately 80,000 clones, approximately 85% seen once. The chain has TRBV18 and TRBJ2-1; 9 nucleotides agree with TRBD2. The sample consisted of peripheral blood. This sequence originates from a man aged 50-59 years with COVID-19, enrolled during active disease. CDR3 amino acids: CASSPSREGNEQFF. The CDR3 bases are TGTGCCAGCTCACCGTCGCGGGAGGGCAATGAGCAGTTCTTC.